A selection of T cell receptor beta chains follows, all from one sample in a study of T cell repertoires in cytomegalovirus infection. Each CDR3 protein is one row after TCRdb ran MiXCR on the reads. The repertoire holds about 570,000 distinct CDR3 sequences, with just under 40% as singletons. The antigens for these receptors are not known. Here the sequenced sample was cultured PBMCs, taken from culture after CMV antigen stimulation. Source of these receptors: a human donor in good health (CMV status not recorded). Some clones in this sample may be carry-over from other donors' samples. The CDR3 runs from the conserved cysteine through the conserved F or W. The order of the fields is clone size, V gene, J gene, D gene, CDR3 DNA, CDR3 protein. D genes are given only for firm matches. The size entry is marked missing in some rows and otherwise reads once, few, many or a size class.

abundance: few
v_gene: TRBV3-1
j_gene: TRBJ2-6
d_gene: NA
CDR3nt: TGTGCCAGCAGCCAAAGGACTTACTTCCCTGGGGCCAACGTCCTGACTTTC
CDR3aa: CASSQRTYFPGANVLTF

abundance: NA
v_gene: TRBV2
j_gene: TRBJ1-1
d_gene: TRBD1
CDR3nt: TGTGCCAGCAGGGGGACAGGGCACACTGAAGCTTTCTTT
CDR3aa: CASRGTGHTEAFF

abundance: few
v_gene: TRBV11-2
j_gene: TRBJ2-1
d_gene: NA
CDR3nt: TGTGCCAGCAGCTTAGGAGTGGGAAACAATGAGCAGTTCTTC
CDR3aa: CASSLGVGNNEQFF

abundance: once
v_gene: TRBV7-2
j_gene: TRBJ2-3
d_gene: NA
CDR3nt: TGTGCCAGCAGCGGAAGAGGGACCTTCACAGATACGCAGTATTTT
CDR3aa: CASSGRGTFTDTQYF

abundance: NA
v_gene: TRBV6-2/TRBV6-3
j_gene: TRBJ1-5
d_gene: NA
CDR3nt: TGTGCCAGCAGTTACGACTCTAGCAATCAGCCCCAGCATTTT
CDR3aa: CASSYDSSNQPQHF

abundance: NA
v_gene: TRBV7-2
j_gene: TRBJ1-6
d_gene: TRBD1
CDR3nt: TGTGCCAGCAGCTTAACGAGGCAGGGGGCCTTAAGCTCCTATAATTCACCCCTCCACTTT
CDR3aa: CASSLTRQGALSSYNSPLHF

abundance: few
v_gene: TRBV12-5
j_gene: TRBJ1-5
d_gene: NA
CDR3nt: TGTGCTAGTGGTTTCGGAAAGAAAGACCAGGGGTATAGCAATCAGCCCCAGCATTTT
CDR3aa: CASGFGKKDQGYSNQPQHF

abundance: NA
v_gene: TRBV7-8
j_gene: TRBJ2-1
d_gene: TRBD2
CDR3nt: TGTGCCAGCAGCTCCAGACTAGCGTCCCTTCCCTACAATGAGCAGTTCTTC
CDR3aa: CASSSRLASLPYNEQFF

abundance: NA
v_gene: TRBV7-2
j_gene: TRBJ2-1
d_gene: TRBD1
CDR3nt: TGTGCCAGCAGCTTAACCAGGGGGAATGAGCAGTTCTTC
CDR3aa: CASSLTRGNEQFF

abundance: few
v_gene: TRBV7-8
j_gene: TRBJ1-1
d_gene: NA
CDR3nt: TGTGCCAGCAGCCCCCCGTGGCTAAAGTCCGCCCGCGGTGAAGCTTTCTTT
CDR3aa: CASSPPWLKSARGEAFF

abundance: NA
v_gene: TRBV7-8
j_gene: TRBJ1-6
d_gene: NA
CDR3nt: TGTGCCAGCAGCCCTTGGACGGGTTTTTCACCCCTCCACTTT
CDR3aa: CASSPWTGFSPLHF

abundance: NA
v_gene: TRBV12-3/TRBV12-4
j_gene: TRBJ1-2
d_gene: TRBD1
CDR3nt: TGTGCCAGCAGTTTAGCCGGGACAGGGTTTTGGGACTATGGCTACACCTTC
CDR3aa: CASSLAGTGFWDYGYTF

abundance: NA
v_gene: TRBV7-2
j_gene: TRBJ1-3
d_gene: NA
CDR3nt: TGTGCCAGCAGCCCCGCGGGGGCTGGAAACACCATATATTTT
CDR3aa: CASSPAGAGNTIYF

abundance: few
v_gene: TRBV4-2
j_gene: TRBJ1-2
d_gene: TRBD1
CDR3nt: TGTGCCAGCAGCCTGCTGGACAGGGGGGACGATGGCTACACCTTC
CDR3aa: CASSLLDRGDDGYTF

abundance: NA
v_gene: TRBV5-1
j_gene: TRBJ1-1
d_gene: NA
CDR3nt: TGCGCCAGCAGCTTGGGGCCGGAAGACAGAGAAGCTTTCTTT
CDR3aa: CASSLGPEDREAFF

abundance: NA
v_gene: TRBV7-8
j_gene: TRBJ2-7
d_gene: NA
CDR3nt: TGTGCCAGCAGCTTAGGCCTACGCAATCCCTACGAGCAGTACTTC
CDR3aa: CASSLGLRNPYEQYF

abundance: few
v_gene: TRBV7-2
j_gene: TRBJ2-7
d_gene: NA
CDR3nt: TGTGCCAGCAGCCTCAACGCGCAGCAACACTCCTACGAGCAGTACTTC
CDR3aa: CASSLNAQQHSYEQYF

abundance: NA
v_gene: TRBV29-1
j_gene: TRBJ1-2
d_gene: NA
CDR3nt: TGTAGCGTTGAAGAAGGGGCAGGGAGGCTCCTCGGCTACACCTTC
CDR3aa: CSVEEGAGRLLGYTF

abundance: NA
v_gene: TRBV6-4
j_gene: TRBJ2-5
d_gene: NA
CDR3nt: TGTGCCAGCAGTCCGGGACGCTTAAGCGGGACCCAGTACTTC
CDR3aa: CASSPGRLSGTQYF

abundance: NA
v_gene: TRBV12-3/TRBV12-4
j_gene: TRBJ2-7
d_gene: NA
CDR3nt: TGTGCCAGCAGTTTTCGGGGGGCTAGCTCCGAGCAGTACTTC
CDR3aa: CASSFRGASSEQYF

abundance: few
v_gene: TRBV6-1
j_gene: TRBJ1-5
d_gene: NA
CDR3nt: TGTGCCAGCAGTGGTTACACCCCTGGAAGCAATCAGCCCCAGCATTTT
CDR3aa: CASSGYTPGSNQPQHF

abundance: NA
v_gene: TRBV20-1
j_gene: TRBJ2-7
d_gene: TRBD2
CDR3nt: TGCAGTGCTGAGACTAGCGGGAGGCCCCTGAGGTCCTACGAGCAGTACTTC
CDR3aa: CSAETSGRPLRSYEQYF

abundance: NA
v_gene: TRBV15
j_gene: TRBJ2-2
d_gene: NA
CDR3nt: TGTGCCACCAGCAGAGGGGCGAACACCGGGGAGCTGTTTTTT
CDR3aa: CATSRGANTGELFF

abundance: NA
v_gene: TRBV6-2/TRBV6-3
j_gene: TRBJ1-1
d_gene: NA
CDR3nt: TGTGCCAGCAGCCTCGCTTTGGGGGCTGAAGCTTTCTTT
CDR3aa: CASSLALGAEAFF

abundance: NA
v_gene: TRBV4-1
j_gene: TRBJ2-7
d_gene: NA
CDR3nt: TGCGCCAGCAGCCAAGAACCGGGCACAGCCTACGAGCAGTACTTC
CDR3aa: CASSQEPGTAYEQYF

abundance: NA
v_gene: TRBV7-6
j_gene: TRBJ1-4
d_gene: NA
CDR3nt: TGTGCCAGCAGCCTCTCTGGGGGGACCGCGGGGTATAATGAAAAACTGTTTTTT
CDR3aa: CASSLSGGTAGYNEKLFF

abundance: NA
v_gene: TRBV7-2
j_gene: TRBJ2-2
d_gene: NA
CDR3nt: TGTGCCAGCAGGCTAGGGACACCGAACACCGGGGAGCTGTTTTTT
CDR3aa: CASRLGTPNTGELFF

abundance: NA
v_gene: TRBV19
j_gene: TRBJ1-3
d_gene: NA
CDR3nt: TGTGCCAGTAGTACCTCCGGGACACTTGGAAACACCATATATTTT
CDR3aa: CASSTSGTLGNTIYF

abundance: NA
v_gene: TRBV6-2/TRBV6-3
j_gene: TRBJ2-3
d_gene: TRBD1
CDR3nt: TGTGCCAGCAGCATGGGACAGGGAGTGGATACGCAGTATTTT
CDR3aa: CASSMGQGVDTQYF

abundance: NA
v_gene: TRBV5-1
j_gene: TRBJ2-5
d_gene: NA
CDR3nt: TGCGCCAGCAGCTCCGACAGGTTTGACGAGACCCAGTACTTC
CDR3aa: CASSSDRFDETQYF

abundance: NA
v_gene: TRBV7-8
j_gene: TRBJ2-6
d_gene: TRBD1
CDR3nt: TGTGCCAGCAGCTTGTTATCGGGACAGGGGTCTGGGGCCAACGTCCTGACTTTC
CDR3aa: CASSLLSGQGSGANVLTF

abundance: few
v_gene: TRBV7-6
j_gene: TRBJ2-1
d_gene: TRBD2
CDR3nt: TGTGCCAGCAGCTTAGTACTAGCGGGAGAGGGGCGCAATGAGCAGTTCTTC
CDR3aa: CASSLVLAGEGRNEQFF

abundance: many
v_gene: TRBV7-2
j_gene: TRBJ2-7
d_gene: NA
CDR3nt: TGTGCCAGCAGCTTAGCGGGAGTGACCTACGAGCAGTACTTC
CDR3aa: CASSLAGVTYEQYF

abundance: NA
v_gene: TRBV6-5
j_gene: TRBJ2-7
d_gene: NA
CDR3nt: TGTGCCAGCAGGACTGGGGCTTCCGAGCAGTACTTC
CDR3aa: CASRTGASEQYF

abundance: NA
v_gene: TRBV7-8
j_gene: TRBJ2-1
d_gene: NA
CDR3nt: TGTGCCAGCAGCCCTAGTAGCGGCAAGTACAATGAGCAGTTCTTC
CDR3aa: CASSPSSGKYNEQFF

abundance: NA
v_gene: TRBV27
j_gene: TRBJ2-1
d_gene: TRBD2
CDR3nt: TGTGCCAGCAGACCTCCTAGTCCAGCGGGAGTAGGAAGTGAGCAGTTCTTC
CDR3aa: CASRPPSPAGVGSEQFF

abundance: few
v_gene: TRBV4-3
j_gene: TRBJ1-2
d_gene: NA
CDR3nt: TGCGCCAGCAGCCAAGTTGGAGGGAGGGACTATGGCTACACCTTC
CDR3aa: CASSQVGGRDYGYTF

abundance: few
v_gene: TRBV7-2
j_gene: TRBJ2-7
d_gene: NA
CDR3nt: TGTGCCAGCAGCTCTCGCAGGTCCCTCTGGGAGCAGTACTTC
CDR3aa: CASSSRRSLWEQYF

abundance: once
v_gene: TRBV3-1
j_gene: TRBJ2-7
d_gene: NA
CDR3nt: TGTGCCAGCAGCCAAGTGGGGCGGGGGCAGTACTTC
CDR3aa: CASSQVGRGQYF

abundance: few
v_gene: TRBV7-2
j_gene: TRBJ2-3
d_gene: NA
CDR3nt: TGTGCCAGCACCCGGAGTCATACGCAGTATTTT
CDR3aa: CASTRSHTQYF

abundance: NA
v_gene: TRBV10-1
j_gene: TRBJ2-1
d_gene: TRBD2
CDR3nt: TGCGCCAGCAGTGGGGGTGCTAGCGGAGAGAATGAGCAGTTCTTC
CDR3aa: CASSGGASGENEQFF

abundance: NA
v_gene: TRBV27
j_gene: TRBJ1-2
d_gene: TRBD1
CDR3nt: TGTGCCAGCAGTTTTGGCCCCGGGACAGGGAACGGCTACACCTTC
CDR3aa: CASSFGPGTGNGYTF

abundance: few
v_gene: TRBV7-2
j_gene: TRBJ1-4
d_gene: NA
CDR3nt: TGTGCCAGCAGCTCCCGGCGGAACAGTAATGAAAAACTGTTTTTT
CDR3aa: CASSSRRNSNEKLFF

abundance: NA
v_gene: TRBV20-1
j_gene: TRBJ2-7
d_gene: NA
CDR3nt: TGCAGTGCTAGAGACGGCAGGACCTACGAGCAGTACTTC
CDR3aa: CSARDGRTYEQYF

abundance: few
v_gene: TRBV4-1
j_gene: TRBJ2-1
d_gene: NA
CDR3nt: TGCGCCAGCAGCCAAGTGAAAGGCACCAATGAGCAGTTCTTC
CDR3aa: CASSQVKGTNEQFF

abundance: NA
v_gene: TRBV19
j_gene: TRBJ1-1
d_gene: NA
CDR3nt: TGTGCCAGTAGTATCCCCCTTGCAGGGATCAGCCAAGCTTTCTTT
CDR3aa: CASSIPLAGISQAFF

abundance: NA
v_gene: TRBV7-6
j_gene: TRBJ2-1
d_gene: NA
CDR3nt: TGTGCCAGCAGTAGCTTGGAGGGCCGGGACAATGAGCAGTTCTTC
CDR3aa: CASSSLEGRDNEQFF

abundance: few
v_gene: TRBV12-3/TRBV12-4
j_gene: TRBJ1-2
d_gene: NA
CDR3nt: TGTGCCAGCAGACTATCCGGGACACAAAACTATGGCTACACCTTC
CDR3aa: CASRLSGTQNYGYTF